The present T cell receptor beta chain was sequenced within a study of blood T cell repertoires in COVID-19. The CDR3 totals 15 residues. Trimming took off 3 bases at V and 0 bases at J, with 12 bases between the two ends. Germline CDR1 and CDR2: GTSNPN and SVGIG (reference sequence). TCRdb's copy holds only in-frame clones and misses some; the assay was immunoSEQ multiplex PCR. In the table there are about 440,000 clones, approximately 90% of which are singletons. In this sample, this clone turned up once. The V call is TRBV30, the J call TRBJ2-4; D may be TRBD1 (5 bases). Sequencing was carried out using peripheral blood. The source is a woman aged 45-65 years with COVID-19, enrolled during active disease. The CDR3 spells CAWRGQALAKNIQYF. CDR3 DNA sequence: TGTGCCTGGAGGGGGCAGGCCCTAGCCAAAAACATTCAGTACTTC.